Listed here are 13 T cell receptor beta chains from one sample, sequenced in a study of response to subunit inactivated influenza vaccine. From the RT-PCR reads, TCRdb called clonotypes with MiXCR, one entry per CDR3 protein. Among about 700,000 distinct CDR3 sequences listed, approximately 15% were seen once. The source was PBMCs from blood, collected 14 days before vaccination. All receptors come from a man aged 45-65 years who received an inactivated influenza vaccine.

This chain joins TRBV5-1 and TRBJ2-1, with D tentatively TRBD1 (5 bases). Germline V lookup: CDR1 SGHRS, CDR2 YFSETQ. This CDR3 region has 14 residues. Trimming pared 1 base from V and 5 bases from J, leaving 10 bases between. The CDR3 bases are TGCGCCAGCAGCTTGAACAGGCTAAACAATGAGCAGTTCTTC. Its translation is CASSLNRLNNEQFF.

This clonotype was counted many times. V usage is TRBV7-2 and J usage is TRBJ1-3, with D uncertain. V was pared by 1 base and J by 0 bases, with 10 bases between. The CDR3 totals 16 residues. Germline assignment: CDR1 SGHTA and CDR2 FQGNSA. CDR3 in amino acids: CASSLGSRYSGNTIYF. Written as DNA, the CDR3 is TGTGCCAGCAGCTTAGGTTCGCGGTACTCTGGAAACACCATATATTTT.

V gene TRBV28 combines with J gene TRBJ2-2; 8 bases are a match to TRBD1. The V and J ends lost 6 bases and 3 bases, in that order; junction bases with no gene match: 9. This CDR3 spans 16 amino acids. Germline CDR1 and CDR2: MDHEN and SYDVKM. CDR3 in DNA: TGTGCCAGCAGGGGGGTGGCAGGGGGCTACACCGGGGAGCTGTTTTTT. Translation gives CASRGVAGGYTGELFF.

The sample holds a few counts of this clonotype. This chain uses TRBV7-9 with TRBJ2-1, with D tentatively TRBD2 (6 bases). The germline V and J ends were trimmed by 5 bases and 12 bases, with 26 bases remaining between them. Germline-derived CDR1 and CDR2 are SEHNR and FQNEAQ (reference sequence). CDR3 length equals 16 residues. CDR3 loop: CASSPSGREGAIGQFF. DNA of the CDR3: TGTGCCAGCAGCCCTTCGGGGCGGGAAGGGGCAATCGGGCAGTTCTTC.

The V gene is TRBV28, the J gene TRBJ1-1; TRBD1 might be the D (6 bases). Trimming took off 3 bases at V and 8 bases at J, with 16 bases between the two ends. Germline CDR1 reads MDHEN; CDR2 reads SYDVKM. The CDR3 is made up of 14 amino acids. The CDR3 is CASSFVVTGREAFF. CDR3 in DNA: TGTGCCAGCAGTTTCGTTGTTACAGGGAGAGAAGCTTTCTTT.

Only one count was recorded for this clonotype. The junction differs from germline at one of its ends, possibly a read error. The rearrangement uses TRBV7-2 and TRBJ2-7; D is undetermined. CDR3 length equals 13 residues. Germline-derived CDR1 and CDR2 are SGHTA and FQGNSA. CDR3: CATSSRSSYEQYF. CDR3 sequence (DNA): TGTGCCACCAGCTCGAGGAGCTCCTACGAGCAGTACTTC.

The table lists this clonotype with a few counts. Written as DNA, the CDR3 is TGCGCCAGCAGCACGTACACCGAGGGCTATGGCTACACCTTC. It yields the protein CASSTYTEGYGYTF. The rearrangement links TRBV4-3 to TRBJ1-2; D ambiguous. Germline V CDR1 and CDR2: LGHNA, YSLEER. The V gene lost 5 bases and the J gene lost 4 bases, with 14 bases spanning the gap. This CDR3 is built from 14 residues.

This clonotype was detected a few times. In DNA, the CDR3 is TGTGCCAGCTCCGGAACAGGGCCCACCTATCAGCCCCAGCATTTT. As protein: CASSGTGPTYQPQHF. The chain links TRBV7-9 to TRBJ1-5; D is perhaps TRBD1 (6 bases). Deletions cut 8 bases from V and 5 bases from J, with 19 bases between. The CDR3 spans 15 residues. In germline, CDR1 is SEHNR, CDR2 FQNEAQ (reference sequence).

The V call is TRBV20-1, the J call TRBJ2-3; the match to TRBD2 covers 11 bases. The CDR3 loop spans 15 amino acids. After removal of 4 bases from V and 7 bases from J, the junction contained 10 bases not matched to a gene. Germline CDR1 DFQATT, CDR2 SNEGSKA (reference sequence). In DNA, the CDR3 is TGCAGTGCTATACAATCTAGCGGGGGGCTGCATACGCAGTATTTT. Encoded protein: CSAIQSSGGLHTQYF.

CDR3: CASTRGQGRLPEAFF. The CDR3 DNA sequence: TGTGCCAGCACCAGAGGACAAGGAAGATTACCTGAAGCTTTCTTT. The chain joins TRBV12-3 or TRBV12-4 to TRBJ1-1, with D tentatively TRBD1 (5 bases). V was shortened by 7 bases and J by 6 bases, with 21 bases between the two germline ends. The CDR3 totals 15 residues.

This chain uses TRBV30 with TRBJ2-1; TRBD2 matches 9 bases. CDR3 length: 14 amino acids. V dropped 2 bases and J dropped 7; count of bases not matched to a gene: 6. In germline, CDR1 is GTSNPN, CDR2 SVGIG (reference sequence). Here the CDR3 DNA reads TGTGCCTGGAGTTTTAGCGGGAGTAAGAATGAGCAGTTCTTC. It specifies CAWSFSGSKNEQFF.

Only a few counts were recorded for this clonotype. The chain recombines TRBV20-1 with TRBJ2-7, with TRBD1 as a possible D gene (5 bases). Germline CDR1 reads DFQATT; CDR2 reads SNEGSKA (reference sequence). The ends were cut back, 0 bases at V and 0 bases at J, with 12 bases in the middle. This CDR3 is 15 amino acids long. Written as DNA, the CDR3 is TGCAGTGCTAGAGATCGCGGACAAAGCTCCTACGAGCAGTACTTC. It specifies CSARDRGQSSYEQYF.

The rearrangement joins TRBV20-1 to TRBJ2-7; 11 nucleotides match TRBD1. CDR1 and CDR2 from the germline V gene are DFQATT and SNEGSKA (reference sequence). The CDR3 has 14 residues. V was clipped by 1 base and J by 7 bases; unmatched bases: 6. The CDR3 region is CSARAGTGGFEQYF. DNA of the CDR3: TGCAGTGCTAGAGCCGGGACAGGGGGTTTTGAGCAGTACTTC.